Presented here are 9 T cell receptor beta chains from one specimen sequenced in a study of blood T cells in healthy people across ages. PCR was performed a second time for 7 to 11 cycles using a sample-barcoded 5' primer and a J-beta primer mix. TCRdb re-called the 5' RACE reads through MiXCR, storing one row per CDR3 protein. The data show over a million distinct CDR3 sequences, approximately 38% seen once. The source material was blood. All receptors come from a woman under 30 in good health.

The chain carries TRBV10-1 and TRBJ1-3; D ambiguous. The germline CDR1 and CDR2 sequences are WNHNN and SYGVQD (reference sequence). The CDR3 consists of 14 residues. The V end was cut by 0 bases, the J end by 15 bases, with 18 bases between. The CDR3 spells CASSESKFAGVRYF. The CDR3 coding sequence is TGCGCCAGCAGTGAGTCTAAATTTGCCGGCGTGCGATATTTT.

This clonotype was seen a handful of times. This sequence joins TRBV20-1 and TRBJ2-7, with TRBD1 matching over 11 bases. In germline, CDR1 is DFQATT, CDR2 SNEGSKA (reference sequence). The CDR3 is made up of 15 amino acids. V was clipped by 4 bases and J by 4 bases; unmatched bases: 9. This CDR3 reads CSAITRTGGNYEQYF. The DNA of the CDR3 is TGCAGTGCTATCACCCGGACAGGGGGCAATTACGAGCAGTACTTC.

CDR3 residues: CASSVGGRNIQYF. The CDR3 nucleotides are TGTGCCAGCTCGGTAGGGGGCAGAAACATTCAGTACTTC. The chain joins TRBV28 to TRBJ2-4; 7 bases agree with TRBD1. The CDR3 consists of 13 residues. The germline gives CDR1 MDHEN, CDR2 SYDVKM. Unmatched junction bases numbered 7, after V lost 8 bases and J lost 6 bases.

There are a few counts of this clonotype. CDR3 loop: CASRPTAGSSYEQYF. The CDR3 DNA reads as TGTGCCAGCAGACCCACGGCAGGGAGCTCCTACGAGCAGTACTTC. The chain employs TRBV7-9 and TRBJ2-7; D may be TRBD1 or TRBD2 (5 bases each). The V and J ends lost 6 bases and 0 bases respectively, with 15 bases between them. CDR3 length: 15 amino acids. Germline V gene data show CDR1 as SEHNR and CDR2 as FQNEAQ (reference sequence).

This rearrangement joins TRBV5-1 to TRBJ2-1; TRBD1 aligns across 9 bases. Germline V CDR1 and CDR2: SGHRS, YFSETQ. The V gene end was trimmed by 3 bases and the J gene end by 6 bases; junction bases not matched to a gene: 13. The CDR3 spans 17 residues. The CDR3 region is CASSSEGSDRGGNEQFF. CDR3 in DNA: TGCGCCAGCAGCTCCGAGGGCTCGGACAGGGGAGGCAATGAGCAGTTCTTC.

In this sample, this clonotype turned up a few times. The CDR3 coding sequence is TGCAGTGCTAGAAACGGCCAAGAGACCCAGTACTTC. This sequence encodes CSARNGQETQYF. The chain links TRBV20-1 to TRBJ2-5; D not certain. CDR1 is DFQATT, CDR2 SNEGSKA, per germline (reference sequence). The CDR3 runs to 12 residues. Trimming cost V 2 bases and J 1 base, with 5 bases left between them.

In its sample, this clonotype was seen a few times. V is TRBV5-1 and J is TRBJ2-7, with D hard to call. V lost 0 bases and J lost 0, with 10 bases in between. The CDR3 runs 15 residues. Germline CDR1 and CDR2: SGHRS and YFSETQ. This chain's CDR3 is CASSLALFGSYEQYF. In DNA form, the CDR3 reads TGCGCCAGCAGCTTGGCCCTTTTCGGCTCCTACGAGCAGTACTTC.

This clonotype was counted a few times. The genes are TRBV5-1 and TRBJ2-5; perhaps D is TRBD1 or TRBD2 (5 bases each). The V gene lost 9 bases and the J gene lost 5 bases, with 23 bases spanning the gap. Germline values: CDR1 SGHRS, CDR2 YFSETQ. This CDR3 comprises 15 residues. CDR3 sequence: CATMLTGGVGETQYF. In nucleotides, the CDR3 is TGCGCCACCATGCTAACAGGAGGAGTGGGGGAGACCCAGTACTTC.

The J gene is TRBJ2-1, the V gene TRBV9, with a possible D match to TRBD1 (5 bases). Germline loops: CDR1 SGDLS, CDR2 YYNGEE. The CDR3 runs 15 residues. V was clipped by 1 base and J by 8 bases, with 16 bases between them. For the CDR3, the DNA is TGTGCCAGCAGCGTACTACAGGCGGTATCGGATGAGCAGTTCTTC. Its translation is CASSVLQAVSDEQFF.